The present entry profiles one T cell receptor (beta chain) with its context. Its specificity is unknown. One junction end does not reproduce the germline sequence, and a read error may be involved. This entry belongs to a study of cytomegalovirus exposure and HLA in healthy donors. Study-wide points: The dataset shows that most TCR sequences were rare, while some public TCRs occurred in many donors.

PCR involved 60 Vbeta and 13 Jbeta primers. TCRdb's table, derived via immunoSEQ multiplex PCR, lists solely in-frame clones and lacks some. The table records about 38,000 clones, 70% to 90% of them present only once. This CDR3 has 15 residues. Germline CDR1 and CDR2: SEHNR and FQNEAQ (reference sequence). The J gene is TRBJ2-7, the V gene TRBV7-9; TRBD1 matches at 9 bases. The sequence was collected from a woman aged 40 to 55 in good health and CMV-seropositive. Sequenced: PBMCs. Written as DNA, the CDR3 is TGTTCCAGCAGCTTATCTGGGACAGGGATTGACGAGCAGTACTTC. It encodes CSSSLSGTGIDEQYF.